The rows below give T cell receptor beta chains drawn from one sample of a study of cytotoxic CD8 clonotypes in ibrutinib-treated CLL. Generated by immunoSEQ multiplex PCR, the TCRdb table keeps only in-frame clones and is missing some. The repertoire consists of some 170,000 clones, with roughly 84% occurring once and the leading ten covering roughly 3%. The specimen was PBMCs, collected at disease progression, from a patient treated with ibrutinib. The receptors were gathered from a human donor with chronic lymphocytic leukemia. The CDR3 runs from the conserved cysteine through the conserved F or W. A D gene is named only where the DNA matches it firmly. Clone size is given for some rows only: seen once, a few or many times, or a class if the clone is expanded.

CDR3 length,J gene,clone size,D gene,V gene,CDR3 protein,CDR3 DNA
19,TRBJ1-5,.,TRBD1,TRBV10-3,CAISESNTIRDRINQPQHF,TGTGCCATCAGTGAGTCTAATACTATCCGGGACAGAATCAATCAGCCCCAGCATTTT
16,TRBJ1-2,.,.,TRBV5-4,CASSLDGVPANYGYTF,TGTGCCAGCAGCTTGGATGGGGTGCCCGCTAACTATGGCTACACCTTC
13,TRBJ2-1,.,.,TRBV30,CAWSGAGGNEQFF,TGTGCCTGGAGTGGGGCCGGCGGCAATGAGCAGTTCTTC
13,TRBJ1-5,.,.,TRBV29-1,CSVVRGVNQPQHF,TGCAGCGTTGTGAGGGGCGTCAATCAGCCCCAGCATTTT
16,TRBJ1-1,.,TRBD1,TRBV19,CASRLTGVDMNTEAFF,TGTGCCAGTAGGCTGACAGGGGTTGACATGAACACTGAAGCTTTCTTT
14,TRBJ2-7,.,.,TRBV5-4,CASSSSGTSYEQYF,TGTGCCAGCAGCTCTTCAGGGACCTCCTACGAGCAGTACTTC
14,TRBJ2-7,once,.,TRBV9,CASSKRQDSYEQYF,TGTGCCAGCAGCAAAAGACAGGATTCCTACGAGCAGTACTTC
14,TRBJ1-2,.,.,TRBV27,CASSFGQGLGSYTF,TGTGCCAGCAGTTTCGGGCAGGGGCTTGGGAGCTACACCTTC
13,TRBJ2-1,.,.,TRBV30,CAWRDAGNGEQFF,TGTGCCTGGAGAGACGCGGGAAACGGAGAGCAGTTCTTC
11,TRBJ1-5,.,.,TRBV23-1,CASLGNQPQHF,TGCGCTAGCTTGGGCAATCAGCCCCAGCATTTT
15,TRBJ2-1,.,TRBD2,TRBV7-6,CASSLIAGLYNEQFF,TGTGCCAGCAGCTTAATAGCGGGTCTCTACAATGAGCAGTTCTTC
15,TRBJ1-4,.,.,TRBV5-1,CASSPNTGLGEKLFF,TGCGCCAGCAGCCCTAATACAGGGTTGGGTGAAAAACTGTTTTTT
14,TRBJ2-2,.,.,TRBV11-2,CASSLYEGAGELFF,TGTGCCAGCAGCTTATATGAGGGCGCCGGGGAGCTGTTTTTT
21,TRBJ1-5,once,TRBD1,TRBV7-8,CASSLMVMGTGGFLSNQPQHF,TGTGCCAGCAGCTTAATGGTTATGGGGACAGGGGGCTTCTTGAGCAATCAGCCCCAGCATTTT
15,TRBJ2-1,.,TRBD1,TRBV6-5,CASSRGQGLGNEQFF,TGTGCCAGCAGTCGGGGACAGGGGTTGGGAAATGAGCAGTTCTTC
14,TRBJ2-1,.,.,TRBV28,CASSFVGRGNEQFF,TGTGCCAGCAGTTTTGTAGGACGGGGCAATGAGCAGTTCTTC
15,TRBJ2-5,.,.,TRBV5-5,CASSSPAGIEETQYF,TGTGCCAGCAGCTCTCCCGCTGGGATAGAAGAGACCCAGTACTTC
15,TRBJ2-3,.,TRBD2,TRBV11-3,CASSLVAGGPDTQYF,TGTGCCAGCAGCTTAGTAGCGGGAGGGCCAGATACGCAGTATTTT